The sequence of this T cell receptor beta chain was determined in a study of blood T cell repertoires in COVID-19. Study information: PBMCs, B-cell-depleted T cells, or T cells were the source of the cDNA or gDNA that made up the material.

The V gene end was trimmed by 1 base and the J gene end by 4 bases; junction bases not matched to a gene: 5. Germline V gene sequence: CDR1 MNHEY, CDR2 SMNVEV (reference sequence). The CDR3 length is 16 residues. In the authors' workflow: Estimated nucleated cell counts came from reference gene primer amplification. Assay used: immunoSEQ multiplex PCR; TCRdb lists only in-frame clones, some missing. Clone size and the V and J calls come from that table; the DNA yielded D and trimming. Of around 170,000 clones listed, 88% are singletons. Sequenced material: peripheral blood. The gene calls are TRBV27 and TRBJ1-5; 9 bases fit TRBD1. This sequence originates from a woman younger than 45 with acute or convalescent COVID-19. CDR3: CASSLWGQGFNQPQHF. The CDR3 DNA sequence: TGTGCCAGCAGTTTATGGGGACAGGGCTTTAATCAGCCCCAGCATTTT.